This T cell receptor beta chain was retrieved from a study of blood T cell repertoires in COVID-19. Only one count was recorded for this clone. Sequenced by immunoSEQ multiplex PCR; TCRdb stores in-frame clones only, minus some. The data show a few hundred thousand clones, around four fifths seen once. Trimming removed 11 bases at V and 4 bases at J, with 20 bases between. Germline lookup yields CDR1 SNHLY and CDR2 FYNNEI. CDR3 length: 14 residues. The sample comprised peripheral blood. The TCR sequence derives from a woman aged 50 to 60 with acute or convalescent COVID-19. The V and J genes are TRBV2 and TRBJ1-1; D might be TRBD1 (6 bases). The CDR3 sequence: CASTGGAGATEAFF. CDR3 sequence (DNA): TGTGCCTCGACGGGGGGGGCTGGGGCCACTGAAGCTTTCTTT.